This TCR beta chain emerged from a study of blood T cells in healthy people across ages. Together with a sample-barcoded 5' primer, a J-beta primer mix was included in a second PCR lasting about 7 to 11 cycles. A single record per CDR3 protein comes from TCRdb applying MiXCR to the 5' RACE reads. The sample holds 780,000 or so distinct CDR3 sequences, approximately 60% seen once. The CDR3 runs 14 residues. Germline V gene lookup returns CDR1 SGHNT and CDR2 YENEEA. Trimming stripped 7 bases from V and 8 bases from J, with 18 bases between. The sequenced sample consisted of blood. The chain uses TRBV11-3 and TRBJ2-1; D possibly corresponds to TRBD1 (5 bases). This receptor was identified in a man in his forties in good health. The CDR3 region is CASNRPMLIYEQFF. CDR3 coding DNA: TGTGCCAGCAACAGGCCGATGTTGATTTATGAGCAGTTCTTC.